This TCR beta chain was sequenced during a study of tumor and adjacent non-tumor tissue in lung cancer. Study at large: The patients, about nine men and roughly 5 women, were about 30 to 85 with stage I to III disease.

This clonotype was counted many times. Its matching antigen is unknown. This CDR3 spans 15 amino acids. Germline CDR1 and CDR2: MGHRA and YSYEKL. V gave up 1 base and J gave up 6 bases, with 13 bases separating them. This sample's RNA came from whole unsorted tissue. This non-tumor lung sample came from over 3 cm beyond the tumor edge. The library came from three nested PCR rounds adapted from ARM-PCR protocols. MiXCR, applied by TCRdb to the multiplex PCR reads, yields one record per CDR3 protein. The data contain approximately 100,000 distinct CDR3 sequences, 60% to 80% of them singletons. Study-wide results and limits: Top 100 clones took a larger repertoire share in normal lung.

This sequence joins TRBV4-1 and TRBJ2-1, with a possible D match to TRBD2 (6 bases). Sequencing input: distant non-tumor lung tissue. The TCR sequence derives from a young man with non-small cell lung cancer. The CDR3 sequence is CASSQVAEGGNEQFF. Here the CDR3 DNA reads TGCGCCAGCAGCCAAGTAGCGGAGGGAGGCAATGAGCAGTTCTTC.